This is a list of T cell receptor beta chains from one sample in a study of T cell repertoires in cytomegalovirus infection. These receptors are not linked to any known antigen. TCRdb independently ran MiXCR on the reads; one entry per CDR3 protein. The sample carries about 340,000 distinct CDR3 sequences, roughly 28% recorded once. Sequencing used cultured PBMCs, obtained from culture after CMV antigen stimulation. Source of these receptors: a human donor in good health (CMV status not recorded). Some clones in this sample may be carry-over from other donors' samples. Both conserved end residues are part of each CDR3. The D gene is left open where the match is weak. The size of a clone is reported for some rows only, either as once, few or many, or as a class for expanded clones.

d_call	j_call	v_call	clone_size	cdr3_aa	cdr3_nt
NA	TRBJ1-1	TRBV3-1	few	CASRGVSEAFF	TGTGCCAGCAGGGGCGTCTCTGAAGCTTTCTTT
TRBD1	TRBJ1-5	TRBV2	NA	CASGGQGLLNQPQHF	TGTGCCAGCGGGGGACAGGGCCTCCTCAATCAGCCCCAGCATTTT
NA	TRBJ1-3	TRBV2	NA	CASMPEGNTIYF	TGTGCCAGCATGCCCGAGGGAAACACCATATATTTT
TRBD1	TRBJ2-7	TRBV5-1	NA	CASSLGQGREQYF	TGCGCCAGCAGCTTGGGACAGGGGCGCGAGCAGTACTTC
NA	TRBJ2-7	TRBV19	NA	CASSFPESSYEQYF	TGTGCCAGTAGTTTCCCAGAGAGCTCCTACGAGCAGTACTTC
TRBD2	TRBJ2-7	TRBV20-1	few	CSARDTKDRRTFGLAKTYEQYF	TGCAGTGCTAGAGATACCAAGGATAGACGGACTTTCGGACTAGCGAAAACCTACGAGCAGTACTTC
NA	TRBJ1-1	TRBV28	few	CASSLTSREAFF	TGTGCCAGCAGTTTAACCAGTAGGGAAGCTTTCTTT
TRBD2	TRBJ2-1	TRBV7-2	NA	CASSLATSGLNEQFF	TGTGCCAGCAGCTTAGCGACTAGCGGCCTCAATGAGCAGTTCTTC
NA	TRBJ2-7	TRBV7-9	NA	CASSSTTDISYEQYF	TGTGCCAGCAGCTCTACGACGGACATATCCTACGAGCAGTACTTC
TRBD1	TRBJ1-5	TRBV19	NA	CASTPPGTAYQPQHF	TGTGCCAGTACCCCGCCGGGGACAGCCTATCAGCCCCAGCATTTT
NA	TRBJ1-4	TRBV20-1	few	CSARGGGDEKLFF	TGCAGTGCTAGAGGGGGCGGCGATGAAAAACTGTTTTTT
TRBD1	TRBJ2-1	TRBV7-9	NA	CASSLGTGRIYNEQFF	TGTGCCAGCAGCCTAGGGACAGGGCGAATCTACAATGAGCAGTTCTTC
NA	TRBJ1-1	TRBV29-1	few	CSVVIPGRNTEAFF	TGCAGCGTTGTGATCCCAGGACGGAACACTGAAGCTTTCTTT
TRBD2	TRBJ2-7	TRBV6-1	NA	CASSETSGRYEQYF	TGTGCCAGCAGTGAGACTAGCGGGAGATACGAGCAGTACTTC
TRBD2	TRBJ2-1	TRBV2	NA	CASSEIAGGYNEQFF	TGTGCCAGCAGTGAGATAGCGGGAGGTTACAATGAGCAGTTCTTC
TRBD1	TRBJ1-5	TRBV7-9	NA	CASSPRTGGSDNQPQHF	TGTGCCAGCAGCCCAAGGACAGGGGGCTCCGATAATCAGCCCCAGCATTTT
TRBD2	TRBJ2-1	TRBV5-4	few	CASTPGTRDSYNEQFF	TGTGCCAGCACCCCCGGGACTAGGGACTCCTACAATGAGCAGTTCTTC
NA	TRBJ1-1	TRBV18	NA	CASSPSANRGGITEAFF	TGTGCCAGCTCACCATCAGCAAATCGAGGAGGGATCACTGAAGCTTTCTTT
NA	TRBJ2-1	TRBV12-3/TRBV12-4	NA	CASSFGDSLGEQFF	TGTGCCAGCAGTTTTGGGGACTCACTAGGGGAGCAGTTCTTC
TRBD1	TRBJ2-1	TRBV6-6	NA	CASPGQDYNEQFF	TGTGCCAGTCCGGGACAGGACTACAATGAGCAGTTCTTC
TRBD1	TRBJ2-3	TRBV6-6	few	CASSYSTGAPFSGSTDTQYF	TGTGCCAGCAGTTACTCGACAGGGGCCCCTTTTAGCGGATCCACAGATACGCAGTATTTT
NA	TRBJ1-5	TRBV19	few	CASSFIRGGVFNQPQHF	TGTGCCAGTAGTTTCATCCGCGGGGGGGTATTCAATCAGCCCCAGCATTTT
NA	TRBJ2-3	TRBV20-1	NA	CSASGDLNTQYF	TGCAGTGCTAGCGGGGATTTAAATACGCAGTATTTT
NA	TRBJ2-3	TRBV7-2	many	CASSWVETATDTQYF	TGTGCCAGCAGCTGGGTCGAAACGGCAACAGATACGCAGTATTTT
NA	TRBJ1-5	TRBV19	NA	CASSILGNQPQHF	TGTGCCAGTAGTATCCTTGGCAATCAGCCCCAGCATTTT
NA	TRBJ2-5	TRBV7-2	NA	CASSRGLGETQYF	TGTGCCAGCAGCCGTGGGTTGGGGGAGACCCAGTACTTC
NA	TRBJ1-1	TRBV5-1	NA	CASVDGNTEAFF	TGCGCCTCCGTAGATGGGAACACTGAAGCTTTCTTT
NA	TRBJ1-5	TRBV7-8	many	CASSLVLGPPSNQPQHF	TGTGCCAGCAGCTTAGTGTTAGGGCCACCAAGCAATCAGCCCCAGCATTTT
NA	TRBJ1-2	TRBV3-1	NA	CASSQDTVYYGYTF	TGTGCCAGCAGCCAAGATACGGTCTACTATGGCTACACCTTC
TRBD2	TRBJ2-5	TRBV5-1	NA	CASSLTSEKETQYF	TGCGCCAGCAGCTTGACTAGCGAGAAAGAGACCCAGTACTTC
NA	TRBJ2-2	TRBV2	few	CASSPRKNTGELFF	TGTGCCAGCAGCCCGAGGAAGAACACCGGGGAGCTGTTTTTT
NA	TRBJ1-2	TRBV3-1	NA	CASSPLTLQNGYGYTF	TGTGCCAGCAGCCCGCTCACCCTACAGAACGGCTATGGCTACACCTTC
NA	TRBJ1-4	TRBV18	NA	CASSPPTVGEKLFF	TGTGCCAGCTCACCACCAACGGTTGGGGAAAAACTGTTTTTT
NA	TRBJ1-2	TRBV19	NA	CASSDRVGQFYGYTF	TGTGCCAGTAGCGACCGTGTAGGGCAGTTCTATGGCTACACCTTC
NA	TRBJ1-1	TRBV6-5	many	CASSYKQGGAEAFF	TGTGCCAGCAGTTATAAACAGGGAGGCGCTGAAGCTTTCTTT
NA	TRBJ2-7	TRBV9	NA	CASSETGAYEQYF	TGTGCCAGCAGCGAGACGGGCGCGTACGAGCAGTACTTC
NA	TRBJ2-5	TRBV7-3	few	CASSLNAGLETQYF	TGTGCCAGCAGCTTAAACGCAGGGTTAGAGACCCAGTACTTC
NA	TRBJ2-4	TRBV2	NA	CASADGRGTNIQYF	TGTGCCAGCGCCGACGGCAGGGGAACGAACATTCAGTACTTC
TRBD1	TRBJ2-1	TRBV28	NA	CASSVMTGESEQFF	TGTGCCAGCAGTGTTATGACAGGGGAGAGTGAGCAGTTCTTC
NA	TRBJ1-2	TRBV7-6	NA	CASSLRTPYGYTF	TGTGCCAGCAGCTTACGGACGCCTTATGGCTACACCTTC
NA	TRBJ2-3	TRBV6-5	few	CASARGTDTQYF	TGTGCCAGCGCCCGGGGCACAGATACGCAGTATTTT
NA	TRBJ1-5	TRBV12-3/TRBV12-4	many	CASRRGGNQPQHF	TGTGCCAGCAGGCGCGGGGGGAATCAGCCCCAGCATTTT
NA	TRBJ2-5	TRBV27	few	CASSPRTGEQETQYF	TGTGCCAGCAGTCCCCGGACGGGGGAGCAAGAGACCCAGTACTTC
NA	TRBJ1-3	TRBV7-9	few	CASSFVGSLGRPFSSGNTIYF	TGTGCCAGCAGCTTTGTAGGGAGCCTTGGCCGTCCTTTCAGCTCTGGAAACACCATATATTTT
TRBD2	TRBJ2-1	TRBV4-1	few	CASSTVKGGRYNEQFF	TGCGCCAGCAGCACTGTCAAGGGCGGGAGATACAATGAGCAGTTCTTC
TRBD2	TRBJ2-7	TRBV12-3/TRBV12-4	NA	CASSLGLAGATDYEQYF	TGTGCCAGCAGTTTGGGACTAGCGGGGGCAACTGACTACGAGCAGTACTTC
TRBD1	TRBJ2-5	TRBV5-5	few	CASSRGQIQETQYF	TGTGCCAGCAGCCGGGGACAGATACAAGAGACCCAGTACTTC
NA	TRBJ1-5	TRBV11-2	NA	CASSFGRGGNQPQHF	TGTGCCAGCAGCTTCGGGCGCGGGGGCAATCAGCCCCAGCATTTT
NA	TRBJ1-1	TRBV30	NA	CAWSPPFYTEAFF	TGTGCCTGGAGTCCCCCTTTTTACACTGAAGCTTTCTTT
NA	TRBJ1-1	TRBV19	few	CASGRRNTEAFF	TGTGCCAGCGGCCGGCGCAACACTGAAGCTTTCTTT
NA	TRBJ1-5	TRBV25-1	NA	CASSEIDNQPQHF	TGTGCCAGCAGTGAGATAGACAATCAGCCCCAGCATTTT
NA	TRBJ2-7	TRBV28	NA	CASSLWSGQYF	TGTGCCAGCAGTTTATGGTCCGGGCAGTACTTC
TRBD2	TRBJ2-3	TRBV24-1	NA	CATSDSPGRGREFSDTQYF	TGTGCCACCAGTGATTCCCCGGGGAGGGGCAGGGAATTCTCAGATACGCAGTATTTT
NA	TRBJ2-7	TRBV7-8	NA	CASSPRTGSPYEQYF	TGTGCCAGCAGCCCGCGGACTGGATCTCCCTACGAGCAGTACTTC